This T cell receptor (beta chain) was identified in a study of tumor-infiltrating lymphocytes in oesophageal squamous cell carcinoma (dated by TCRdb to about 2016). Worth noting for this clonotype: Its antigen is not yet known. This sequence may be a read error, since a much larger clone differs from it by one base.

V loses 4 bases at its end and J loses 14 bases; junction bases beyond the gene matches: 21. Looking up the germline V gene yields CDR1 MDHEN and CDR2 SYDVKM. The CDR3 runs 16 residues from the cysteine to the phenylalanine. The sequence is cut down to CDR3 DNA, 48 bases in frame from base 1. The protocol used for the library was PCR. Sequencer: Illumina HiSeq 1500. Clones were called with MiXCR by TCRdb after fastp trimmed the public reads at Q25, and only in-frame beta chains were retained. For every CDR3 protein sequence, its rows merge into one entry that carries the most common genes and DNA. This sample has 14,000 or so distinct CDR3 sequences in its table, and 40% to 60% of those were observed once. About a sixth of the sample is in the top ten clones.

The sequence was collected from a male donor with esophageal squamous cell carcinoma. The receptor chain draws on TRBV28 and TRBJ2-3, and TRBD1 matches 7 of the central bases. Sequencing was performed on esophageal tumor tissue. In nucleotides, the sequence is TGTGCCAGCAGTTCCTACAGGGGTACGAACACCGGGGAGCTGTATTTT. It encodes CASSSYRGTNTGELYF.